The present T cell receptor (beta chain) was sequenced within a study of PD-1 blockade in classical Hodgkin lymphoma. Study as a whole: The patients were dosed with nivolumab 3 mg/kg, infused intravenously every 2 weeks. Points from the study as a whole: Differences between repertoires have undefined causes, possibly disease activity or prior therapy. The baseline diversity of complete responders showed similarity to that of newly diagnosed patients. Before treatment, TCR diversity in newly diagnosed patients was reportedly lower than in healthy donors.

As concerns this clone: What it binds is not known.

With no exception, relapse followed autologous stem cell transplantation in all patients, and brentuximab vedotin exposure varied. Repertoires were generated with immunoSEQ multiplex PCR, while TCRdb's copy carries only in-frame clones and drops some. The sample shows almost 100,000 clones, roughly 92% of them seen only once. The input for sequencing was peripheral blood mononuclear cells (PBMCs), taken at baseline. The clonotype originates from a human donor with classical Hodgkin lymphoma.

CDR3 region: CASSLGLAVETQYF. For the CDR3, the DNA is TGTGCCAGCAGTTTGGGACTAGCGGTTGAGACCCAGTACTTC. This chain connects TRBV6-5 to TRBJ2-5; 11 positions match TRBD2. The CDR3 length is 14 residues. Germline CDR1 reads MNHEY; CDR2 reads SVGAGI. Trimming cost V 4 bases and J 5 bases; bases outside gene matches: 3.